This is a list of T cell receptor beta chains from one sample in a study of shared clonotypes between healthy human individuals. Data came from immunoSEQ multiplex PCR; TCRdb stores just in-frame clones and leaves some out. The sample records about 2.3 million clones, approximately 95% being singletons. The sample consisted of naive CD4+ T cells from PBMCs. The receptors were gathered from a man aged 18 to 29 in good health. Some clones in this sample may be carry-over from other donors' samples. Each CDR3 is given with its conserved first and last residue. Each record gives: CDR3 protein, J gene, D gene, V gene. D genes are given only for firm matches.

CAWRKQGHGANVLTF,TRBJ2-6,TRBD1,TRBV30
CASTLSEGNQPQHF,TRBJ1-5,-,TRBV18
CASSLSASSGNTIYF,TRBJ1-3,-,TRBV19
CASSSTSGRSETQYF,TRBJ2-5,TRBD2,TRBV6-6
CASSYGDRQETQYF,TRBJ2-5,-,TRBV28
CASNPGGTPAGNEQFF,TRBJ2-1,TRBD2,TRBV5-1
CASSIRWGAGYEQYF,TRBJ2-7,-,TRBV5-6
CASSRPRDAEARETQYF,TRBJ2-5,-,TRBV19
CASSLEIPGGINEQYF,TRBJ2-7,TRBD1,TRBV5-1
CASSTPGQGTGELFF,TRBJ2-2,TRBD1,TRBV28
CASSSRVAAHPDTQYF,TRBJ2-3,-,TRBV28
CASSYSAGYQPQHF,TRBJ1-5,-,TRBV6-5
CASSVATGGSASGNTIYF,TRBJ1-3,-,TRBV9
CASSAPPSRGGYGNTIYF,TRBJ1-3,TRBD1,TRBV18
CASSGQGSTDTQYF,TRBJ2-3,TRBD1,TRBV9
CASSLLGQGVSGNTIYF,TRBJ1-3,TRBD1,TRBV7-2
CASARTGVNYGYTF,TRBJ1-2,-,TRBV7-2
CASSESVGLAGSSYNEQFF,TRBJ2-1,TRBD2,TRBV10-1
CASSGGSQQFF,TRBJ2-1,-,TRBV10-1
CASTPAGGNTEAFF,TRBJ1-1,-,TRBV5-1
CASSLAVTSGTDTQYF,TRBJ2-3,TRBD2,TRBV7-6
CASSSPPESLSFF,TRBJ2-1,-,TRBV5-1
CATSSLYGGSYNEQFF,TRBJ2-1,-,TRBV15
CASSFLASTDTQYF,TRBJ2-3,-,TRBV27
CASSRTTSLAFF,TRBJ1-1,-,TRBV28
CASSARRDGANTEAFF,TRBJ1-1,-,TRBV9
CATSRERNQPQHF,TRBJ1-5,-,TRBV15
CASSLRGIDGYTF,TRBJ1-2,-,TRBV11-1
CASSQDIVQETQYF,TRBJ2-5,-,TRBV18
CASRTGLNTEAFF,TRBJ1-1,TRBD1,TRBV19
CASSQGRSGDTQYF,TRBJ2-3,-,TRBV4-2